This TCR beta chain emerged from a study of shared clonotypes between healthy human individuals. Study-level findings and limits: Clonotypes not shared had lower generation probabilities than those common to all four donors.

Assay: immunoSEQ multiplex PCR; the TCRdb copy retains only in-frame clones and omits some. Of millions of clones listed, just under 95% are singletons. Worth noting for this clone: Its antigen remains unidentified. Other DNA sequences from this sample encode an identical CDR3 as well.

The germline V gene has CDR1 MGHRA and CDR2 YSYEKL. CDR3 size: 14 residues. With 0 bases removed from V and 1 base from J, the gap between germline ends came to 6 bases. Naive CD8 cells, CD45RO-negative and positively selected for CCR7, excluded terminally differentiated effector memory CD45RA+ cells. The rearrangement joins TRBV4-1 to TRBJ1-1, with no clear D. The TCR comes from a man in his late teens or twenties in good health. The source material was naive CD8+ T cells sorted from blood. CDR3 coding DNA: TGCGCCAGCAGCCAAGAGTACAAGAACACTGAAGCTTTCTTT. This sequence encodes CASSQEYKNTEAFF.